Listed below are T cell receptor beta chains from one sample, sequenced in a study of control samples from healthy donors and cancer patients. The protocol was immunoSEQ multiplex PCR, while the TCRdb copy is restricted to in-frame clones and leaves out a portion. This sample yields under 90,000 clones, of which 85% to 95% are seen a single time; approximately 6% belongs to the top ten. Sequencing was performed on blood. The source is a woman in her sixties or seventies in good health. CDR3s include the opening cysteine and the closing phenylalanine or tryptophan. D genes are given only for firm matches. Expanded clones get a size class; other rows say once, few or many, or leave the size out.

clone_size	d_call	v_call	j_call	cdr3_aa
.	TRBD2	TRBV7-3	TRBJ2-5	CASSLTSYQTQYF
.	.	TRBV7-3	TRBJ1-1	CASSHWRASEAFF
.	TRBD1	TRBV28	TRBJ1-1	CASSSTGNQATEAFF
.	TRBD2	TRBV29-1	TRBJ2-3	CSVEDLGGVVDTQYF
once	.	TRBV27	TRBJ2-7	CASSPGVAFEQYF
.	TRBD1	TRBV6-5	TRBJ2-7	CATSLAGQGVYEQYF
.	.	TRBV19	TRBJ2-7	CASSLSGTGYEQYF
.	.	TRBV4-1	TRBJ2-7	CASSRPSYEQYF
.	.	TRBV7-2	TRBJ1-6	CASSLAELGVPLHF
.	.	TRBV19	TRBJ1-1	CASSLFGRNTEAFF
.	.	TRBV10-3	TRBJ1-5	CAISTDNNQPQHF
.	.	TRBV7-2	TRBJ2-7	CASSLVQGAYEQYF